The T cell receptor (beta chain) described here comes from a study of T cells in Graves' hyperthyroidism and ophthalmopathy. Germline CDR1 SGHTA, CDR2 FQGTGA. Unmatched junction bases numbered 5, after V lost 2 bases and J lost 4 bases. CDR3 length: 14 amino acids. TCR beta CDR3 region amplification was performed from RNA transcripts. HTBI primers were used for first-round RT-PCR of the TCR CDR3. TCRdb independently ran MiXCR on the multiplex PCR reads; one entry per CDR3 protein. The table shows 400,000 to 500,000 distinct CDR3 sequences, with roughly 15% occurring only once. This clonotype was seen repeatedly, ten times or more. Ophthalmopathy patients had Clinical Activity Score at least 3, NOSPECS grade at least 4, duration under 3 months. Uncontrolled infection, other autoimmune disease, pregnancy or lactation excluded patients. Diagnosis relied on clinical symptoms, serum thyroxine and TRAb, thyroid ultrasound and orbital computed tomography.

The J gene is TRBJ2-7, the V gene TRBV7-3, with 7 nucleotides matching TRBD1. What was sequenced was blood. This receptor was taken from a man younger than 35 with Graves' ophthalmopathy. DNA of the CDR3: TGTGCCAGCAGCTTAGAGACAGGGCCGTACGAGCAGTACTTC. Its translation: CASSLETGPYEQYF. The full variable domain, with the rest looked up from reference TRBV7-3 and TRBJ2-7, is GAGVSQTPSNKVTEKGKYVELRCDPISGHTALYWYRQSLGQGPEFLIYFQGTGAADDSGLPNDRFFAVRPEGSVSTLKIQRTERGDSAVYLCASSLETGPYEQYFGPGTRLTVT.